Here is one T cell receptor beta chain with its context. Its antigen is unknown. TCRdb's table, derived via immunoSEQ multiplex PCR, lists solely in-frame clones and lacks some. The table includes around 130,000 clones, more than 90% detected once. The entry originates in a study of human thymus T cells. Notes on the study in general: The related literature has documented a marked overlap of thymic repertoires among unrelated individuals. Within thymic and blood repertoires, V and J gene usage appeared to be biased.

Thymus was obtained from resections taken during corrective heart surgery. All donors were healthy Finnish infants who were undergoing corrective surgery to treat congenital heart defects. CDR1 and CDR2 from the germline V gene are MNHEY and SMNVEV (reference sequence). V gave up 5 bases and J gave up 0 bases, with 14 bases separating them. This CDR3 has 15 residues. Sequenced: thymus tissue. The receptor was isolated from a boy younger than two with a congenital heart defect but otherwise immunologically healthy. V is TRBV27 and J is TRBJ2-7; D tentatively fits TRBD1 or TRBD2 (5 bases each). CDR3 coding DNA: TGTGCCAGCAGTCTCGGGGCGTGGGCCTCCTACGAGCAGTACTTC. Protein product: CASSLGAWASYEQYF.